One sample yielded the 23 T cell receptor beta chains listed below, sequenced in a study of a mutant IDH1 vaccine in newly diagnosed glioma (dated by TCRdb to the early 2020s). In the paper's terms, the time point label means: week 11, during vaccination. A 20-mer mutant IDH1 peptide at 300 micrograms in Montanide made up each vaccine dose, which was injected subcutaneously together with topical imiquimod. Libraries were made using the immunoSEQ multiplex PCR assay. As stored in TCRdb, this immuneACCESS dataset retains in-frame rearrangements with V and J assigned. A fraction of the clones does not appear; measured against another copy, unresolved V genes explain less than half of the discrepancy, and the remainder lacks a known reason. This sample holds about 21,000 clones; around nine tenths were observed only once. Approximately 5.1% of the sample is in the top ten clones. These receptors are not linked to any known antigen.

Specimen: PBMCs, collected from a glioma patient whose treatment included an IDH1 peptide vaccine. The receptors here all came from a woman in her thirties or forties with glioma.

The chain employs TRBV5-1 and TRBJ2-2, with TRBD2 matching over 11 bases. Germline CDR1 and CDR2: SGHRS and YFSETQ. This CDR3 is 17 amino acids long. V trimming: 3 bases; J trimming: 1 base; junction bases outside the gene matches: 5. CDR3 sequence reads: CASSSPGTSGNTGELFF. The DNA for the CDR3 is TGCGCCAGCAGCTCGCCAGGGACTAGCGGGAACACCGGGGAGCTGTTTTTT.

J is TRBJ1-2 and V is TRBV2; tentative D call: TRBD1 (6 bases). With 5 bases removed from V and 1 base from J, the gap between germline ends came to 11 bases. CDR1 SNHLY and CDR2 FYNNEI come from the germline V gene. This CDR3 has 14 amino acids. The CDR3 loop is CASSYGQHNYGYTF. The CDR3 region has the DNA TGTGCCAGCAGTTACGGACAGCATAACTATGGCTACACCTTC.

The chain recombines TRBV6-1 with TRBJ1-5; D not resolved. Germline V lookup: CDR1 MNHNS, CDR2 SASEGT. This CDR3 has 13 residues. Trimming stripped 3 bases from V and 0 bases from J, with 3 bases between. CDR3 coding DNA: TGTGCCAGCAGTGACACTAGCAATCAGCCCCAGCATTTT. Its translation is CASSDTSNQPQHF.

The chain combines TRBV10-2 with TRBJ1-1; the D gene is possibly TRBD1 (6 bases). Trimming stripped 3 bases from V and 6 bases from J, with 14 bases between. There are 14 residues in the CDR3. The germline CDR1 and CDR2 sequences are WSHSY and SAAADI. For the CDR3, the DNA is TGCGCCAGCAGTGATGACAGGAGAACATCTGAAGCTTTCTTT. It specifies CASSDDRRTSEAFF.

This sequence joins TRBV7-9 and TRBJ2-1; 7 nucleotides line up with TRBD1. The CDR3 is 16 residues long. V shed 4 bases and J 0 bases; nucleotides not matched to a gene: 6. Germline V gene data show CDR1 as SEHNR and CDR2 as FQNEAQ (reference sequence). CDR3 nucleotides: TGTGCCAGCAGCTCCCCGGACAGGACCTCCTACAATGAGCAGTTCTTC. Protein sequence: CASSSPDRTSYNEQFF.

This chain connects TRBV7-9 to TRBJ2-7; D may match TRBD1 or TRBD2 (5 bases each). V was trimmed by 0 bases and J by 3 bases, leaving 12 bases between them. This CDR3 spans 15 amino acids. CDR1 SEHNR and CDR2 FQNEAQ come from the germline V gene (reference sequence). As DNA, the CDR3 is TGTGCCAGCAGCTTAGCGCAGGGACGGTACTACGAGCAGTACTTC. It translates to CASSLAQGRYYEQYF.

This clone was observed a single time. V and J are TRBV4-2 and TRBJ1-2; D is perhaps TRBD1 (6 bases). The germline V gene encodes CDR1 LGHNA and CDR2 YNFKEQ. CDR3 length: 15 amino acids. V lost 2 bases and J lost 0, with 10 bases in between. In DNA, the CDR3 is TGTGCCAGCAGCCAAAAAGGGGGGTCTAACTATGGCTACACCTTC. This sequence encodes CASSQKGGSNYGYTF.

The gene calls are TRBV6-5 and TRBJ1-3, with 7 positions matching TRBD1. The V gene's germline CDR1 is MNHEY and CDR2 SVGAGI. J lost 2 bases, V lost 6 bases, and 4 bases had no gene match. The CDR3 runs 14 residues. The CDR3 bases are TGTGCCAGCAGACGACAGGGTGCTGGAAACACCATATATTTT. Its protein product is CASRRQGAGNTIYF.

The chain carries TRBV7-9 and TRBJ2-5; tentative D call: TRBD2 (5 bases). V lost 5 bases, J lost 4 bases, and 11 bases lay in between. Germline V gene sequence: CDR1 SEHNR, CDR2 FQNEAQ (reference sequence). This CDR3 contains 13 residues. The CDR3 bases are TGTGCCAGCAGCCAAGCTAGCAGAGAGACCCAGTACTTC. It yields the protein CASSQASRETQYF.

This chain joins TRBV14 and TRBJ2-7; 7 bases match TRBD2. Germline CDR1 SGHDN, CDR2 FVKESK. This CDR3 is 15 amino acids long. Trimming took 2 bases from V and 2 from J; bases not matched to a gene: 6. The CDR3 reads CASSQQTAGPYEQYF. In DNA, the CDR3 is TGTGCCAGCAGCCAACAGACAGCGGGGCCCTACGAGCAGTACTTC.

The count of this clone is one. This sequence joins TRBV5-6 and TRBJ2-3; D not certain. Germline values: CDR1 SGHDT, CDR2 YYEEEE. The CDR3 length is 15 residues. The V end was cut by 0 bases, the J end by 1 base, with 9 bases between. The CDR3 nucleotides are TGTGCCAGCAGCTTGGTTGGGTTGGGCACAGATACGCAGTATTTT. Residues: CASSLVGLGTDTQYF. Variable domain in full (rest from reference TRBV5-6 and TRBJ2-3): DAGVTQSPTHLIKTRGQQVTLRCSPKSGHDTVSWYQQALGQGPQFIFQYYEEEERQRGNFPDRFSGHQFPNYSSELNVNALLLGDSALYLCASSLVGLGTDTQYFGPGTRLTVL.

J is TRBJ2-1 and V is TRBV6-1; 11 nucleotides align to TRBD1. Germline CDR1 MNHNS, CDR2 SASEGT. The CDR3 is 14 residues long. The junction had 1 base not matched to a gene; V was cut back by 4 bases and J by 5 bases. The CDR3 DNA reads as TGTGCCAGCAGTGGGGACAGGGGGGACAATGAGCAGTTCTTC. This encodes CASSGDRGDNEQFF.

The V and J genes are TRBV5-1 and TRBJ1-1; D uncertain. The CDR3 runs 14 residues. Trimming took off 4 bases at V and 1 base at J, with 11 bases between the two ends. Germline CDR1 is SGHRS and CDR2 is YFSETQ. The CDR3 DNA sequence: TGCGCCAGCAGCCCATGGGGAGGGAACACTGAAGCTTTCTTT. Protein: CASSPWGGNTEAFF.

V gene TRBV29-1 combines with J gene TRBJ1-1; D gene uncertain. With 8 bases removed from V and 0 bases from J, the gap between germline ends came to 13 bases. The CDR3 sequence is 13 residues long. The germline V gene encodes CDR1 SQVTM and CDR2 ANQGSEA. CDR3 sequence (DNA): TGCAGCTGCCGGGTAAGGATGAACACTGAAGCTTTCTTT. It yields the protein CSCRVRMNTEAFF.

This rearrangement joins TRBV6-5 to TRBJ2-2; tentative D call: TRBD1 (6 bases). Germline V gene lookup returns CDR1 MNHEY and CDR2 SVGAGI. The CDR3 has 15 amino acids. V was trimmed by 6 bases and J by 1 base, leaving 12 bases between them. The CDR3 loop reads CASRATGLNTGELFF. CDR3 sequence (DNA): TGTGCCAGCAGAGCTACAGGGCTGAACACCGGGGAGCTGTTTTTT.

The rearrangement joins TRBV7-2 to TRBJ1-1; D remains unclear. The CDR3 sequence is 12 residues long. Looked up from germline, CDR1 is SGHTA and CDR2 is FQGNSA. Trimming took off 1 base at V and 6 bases at J, with 6 bases between the two ends. The CDR3 is CASSLVGSEAFF. Here the CDR3 DNA reads TGTGCCAGCAGCTTAGTAGGGTCTGAAGCTTTCTTT.

The chain links TRBV7-2 to TRBJ2-5; 11 positions match TRBD2. V lost 5 bases and J lost 2; bases outside the gene matches: 4. CDR1 is SGHTA and CDR2 is FQGNSA in the germline V gene. The CDR3 is 15 amino acids. The CDR3 is CASSTGLAVQETQYF. CDR3 in DNA: TGTGCCAGCAGCACGGGACTAGCGGTTCAAGAGACCCAGTACTTC.

The V and J genes are TRBV6-5 and TRBJ1-4; no clear D. V lost 0 bases and J lost 4, with 9 bases in between. The CDR3 consists of 15 residues. Germline CDR1 is MNHEY and CDR2 is SVGAGI. CDR3 in amino acids: CASSYSRHFNEKLFF. CDR3 sequence (DNA): TGTGCCAGCAGTTACTCCAGGCATTTTAATGAAAAACTGTTTTTT.

This clone was seen a few times. This chain links TRBV19 with TRBJ1-3; perhaps TRBD1 as D (5 bases). Looked up from germline, CDR1 is LNHDA and CDR2 is SQIVND (reference sequence). The V end was cut by 4 bases, the J end by 3 bases, with 16 bases between. This CDR3 spans 16 amino acids. CDR3 sequence: CASSTRQSLIGNTIYF. The CDR3 DNA reads as TGTGCCAGTAGTACCCGACAGAGCCTTATTGGAAACACCATATATTTT. Full variable domain (outside the CDR3, taken from reference TRBV19 and TRBJ1-3): DGGITQSPKYLFRKEGQNVTLSCEQNLNHDAMYWYRQDPGQGLRLIYYSQIVNDFQKGDIAEGYSVSREKKESFPLTVTSAQKNPTAFYLCASSTRQSLIGNTIYFGEGSWLTVV.

The chain couples TRBV14 to TRBJ2-7; D not resolved. Germline V gene lookup returns CDR1 SGHDN and CDR2 FVKESK. Trimming removed 1 base from V and 2 bases from J, with 9 bases in between. The CDR3 spans 14 residues. CDR3 loop: CASSQGWRTYEQYF. In DNA form, the CDR3 reads TGTGCCAGCAGCCAAGGATGGCGCACCTACGAGCAGTACTTC.

The chain employs TRBV11-2 and TRBJ1-2; TRBD1 is a possible D gene (5 bases). The CDR3 sequence is 17 residues long. Germline V gene sequence: CDR1 SGHAT, CDR2 FQNNGV. Between the trimmed V and J ends, which lost 4 bases and 0 bases, there was a span of 18 bases. The CDR3 DNA sequence: TGTGCCAGCAGCTCTCCGACGGGGCCCTATGCTAACTATGGCTACACCTTC. Its translation is CASSSPTGPYANYGYTF.

The J gene is TRBJ1-2, the V gene TRBV2; D perhaps matches TRBD1 (5 bases). This CDR3 has 13 amino acids. Trimming shortened V by 3 bases and J by 1 base, and 6 bases separated the two germline ends. Germline V gives CDR1 SNHLY, CDR2 FYNNEI. The CDR3 spells CASSDQGNYGYTF. The DNA for the CDR3 is TGTGCCAGCAGTGATCAGGGTAACTATGGCTACACCTTC.

This clone was picked up one time. The chain combines TRBV5-4 with TRBJ2-3; 12 bases fit TRBD2. V was clipped by 4 bases and J by 3 bases; unmatched bases: 3. Germline values: CDR1 SGHNT, CDR2 YYREEE (reference sequence). The CDR3 loop spans 15 amino acids. The CDR3 coding sequence is TGTGCCAGCAGCCAGACTAGCGGGGGTACAGATACGCAGTATTTT. It specifies CASSQTSGGTDTQYF.